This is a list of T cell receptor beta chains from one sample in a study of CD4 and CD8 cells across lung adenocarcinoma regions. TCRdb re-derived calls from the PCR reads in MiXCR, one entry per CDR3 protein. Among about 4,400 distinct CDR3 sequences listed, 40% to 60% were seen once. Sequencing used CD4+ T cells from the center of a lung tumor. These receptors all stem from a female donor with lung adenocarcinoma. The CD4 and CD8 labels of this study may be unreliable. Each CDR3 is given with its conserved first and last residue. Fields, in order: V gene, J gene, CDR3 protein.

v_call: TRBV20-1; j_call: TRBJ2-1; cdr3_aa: CSARPWTSGNEQFF
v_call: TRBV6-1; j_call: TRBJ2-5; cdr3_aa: CASSGAGGNQETQYF
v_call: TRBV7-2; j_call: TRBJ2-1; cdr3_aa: CASSLGQANNEQFF
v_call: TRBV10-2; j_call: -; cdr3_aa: CASNSGFEQYF
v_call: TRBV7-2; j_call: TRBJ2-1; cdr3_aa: CASNLAGAYNEQFF
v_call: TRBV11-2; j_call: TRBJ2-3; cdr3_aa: CASSSGIGRRGTDTQYF
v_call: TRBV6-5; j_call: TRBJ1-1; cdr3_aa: CASSYKQGIEAFF
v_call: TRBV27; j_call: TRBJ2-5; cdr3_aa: CLCGGEGDRAKKTQYF
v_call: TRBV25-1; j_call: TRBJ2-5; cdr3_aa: CASSESTSGQETQYF
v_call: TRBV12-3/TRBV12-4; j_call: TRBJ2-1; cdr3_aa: CASSSTGYNEQFF